The rows below give T cell receptor beta chains drawn from one sample of a study of human T cells and chemical hapten exposure. TCRdb ran MiXCR on the 5' RACE reads and lists one entry per CDR3 protein. The sample contains roughly 110,000 distinct CDR3 sequences, around 20% of which appear only once. The receptors here all came from a human donor in good health. CDR3s include the opening cysteine and the closing phenylalanine or tryptophan. A D gene is named only where the DNA matches it firmly. Only some rows state a clone size, as once, few, many or a class for expanded clones.

clone size,J gene,V gene,D gene,CDR3 protein,CDR3 DNA
.,TRBJ2-1,TRBV6-1,.,CASTRDRGEQFF,TGTGCCAGCACCCGAGACAGAGGTGAGCAGTTCTTC
.,TRBJ2-5,TRBV20-1,.,CSARAGLETQYF,TGCAGTGCTAGAGCAGGGCTGGAGACCCAGTACTTC
few,TRBJ1-2,TRBV7-9,TRBD1,CATPLRGTGYTF,TGTGCCACCCCACTCAGGGGGACTGGCTACACCTTC
.,TRBJ2-5,TRBV6-5,.,CASSYSRGTYQETQYF,TGTGCCAGCAGTTACTCGAGAGGGACCTACCAAGAGACCCAGTACTTC
.,TRBJ1-2,TRBV28,TRBD1,CASSYTTGVASGYTF,TGTGCCAGCAGTTACACCACAGGGGTAGCTAGCGGCTACACCTTC
.,TRBJ2-3,TRBV29-1,.,CSVADSTDTQYF,TGCAGCGTTGCGGATAGCACAGATACGCAGTATTTT
few,TRBJ1-2,TRBV11-3,TRBD1,CAISRTGYGYTF,TGTGCCATATCCCGGACAGGCTATGGCTACACCTTC
.,TRBJ2-1,TRBV13,.,CASSLGQGAYNEQFF,TGTGCCAGCAGCTTAGGACAGGGTGCCTACAATGAGCAGTTCTTC
few,TRBJ2-4,TRBV7-2,TRBD2,CASSQTSGSVIQYF,TGTGCCAGCAGCCAGACTAGCGGGAGTGTCATTCAGTACTTC
.,TRBJ2-7,TRBV7-6,.,CASSPIGRYEQYF,TGTGCCAGCAGCCCCATAGGGCGCTACGAGCAGTACTTC
.,TRBJ2-3,TRBV20-1,.,CSARWWLGTDTQYF,TGCAGTGCTAGGTGGTGGCTTGGCACAGATACGCAGTATTTT
.,TRBJ2-3,TRBV3-1,TRBD2,CASSQVSAGDTQYF,TGTGCCAGCAGCCAAGTGTCAGCGGGGGATACGCAGTATTTT
.,TRBJ2-6,TRBV28,TRBD2,CASSLFLSRSGSSGANVLTF,TGTGCCAGCAGTTTATTCCTCTCCCGCAGCGGGAGCTCTGGGGCCAACGTCCTGACTTTC
few,TRBJ1-1,TRBV4-1,TRBD1,CASSQEMDRAGANTEAFF,TGCGCCAGCAGCCAAGAAATGGACAGGGCGGGGGCAAACACTGAAGCTTTCTTT
.,TRBJ2-1,TRBV20-1,TRBD2,CSAYILAGEQFF,TGCAGTGCATACATCCTAGCGGGAGAGCAGTTCTTC
few,TRBJ2-3,TRBV7-9,TRBD2,CASSRPISGRAPDTQYF,TGTGCCAGCAGCCGCCCCATTAGCGGGAGGGCCCCAGATACGCAGTATTTT
.,TRBJ1-1,TRBV12-3/TRBV12-4,.,CASSPSPGGAFF,TGTGCCAGCAGTCCCTCCCCAGGAGGAGCTTTCTTT
few,TRBJ2-1,TRBV3-1,.,CASSQEAGGQPYNEQFF,TGTGCCAGCAGCCAAGAAGCCGGGGGACAGCCCTACAATGAGCAGTTCTTC
few,TRBJ1-3,TRBV28,.,CASTLKGKFGGNTIYF,TGTGCCAGCACCCTGAAGGGAAAATTCGGTGGAAACACCATATATTTT
few,TRBJ2-7,TRBV5-1,.,CASSLVPQYEQYF,TGCGCCAGCAGCTTGGTACCCCAGTACGAGCAGTACTTC
few,TRBJ2-1,TRBV27,TRBD2,CASSRGLAGGNEQFF,TGTGCCAGCAGCCGGGGACTAGCGGGAGGAAATGAGCAGTTCTTC
few,TRBJ2-1,TRBV9,.,CASRDSYNEQFF,TGTGCCAGCAGGGACTCCTACAATGAGCAGTTCTTC
.,TRBJ1-6,TRBV20-1,.,CSATPGASTSSPLHF,TGCAGTGCTACTCCCGGGGCCTCTACTAGTTCACCCCTCCACTTT
few,TRBJ2-4,TRBV20-1,TRBD1,CSARRTGQNIQYF,TGCAGTGCTCGAAGGACAGGGCAAAACATTCAGTACTTC
.,TRBJ2-1,TRBV28,TRBD1,CASTWDRVYNEQFF,TGTGCCAGCACCTGGGACAGGGTCTACAATGAGCAGTTCTTC
.,TRBJ2-3,TRBV5-4,.,CASSRSGGTDTQYF,TGTGCCAGCAGCCGTTCCGGAGGGACAGATACGCAGTATTTT
.,TRBJ1-6,TRBV28,TRBD1,CASRRQGNSPLHF,TGTGCCAGCAGGCGACAGGGGAATTCACCCCTCCACTTT
.,TRBJ2-3,TRBV20-1,TRBD2,CSASFKRGGTTDTQYF,TGCAGTGCTTCCTTTAAGCGGGGAGGCACCACAGATACGCAGTATTTT
.,TRBJ1-5,TRBV6-5,.,CASGRQGNQPQHF,TGTGCCAGCGGTAGACAGGGCAATCAGCCCCAGCATTTT
.,TRBJ1-3,TRBV7-8,.,CASSLGAGNTIYF,TGTGCCAGCAGCTTAGGAGCGGGAAACACCATATATTTT
.,TRBJ2-3,TRBV7-8,TRBD2,CASSVSRLAGADTQYF,TGTGCCAGCAGCGTATCGAGACTAGCGGGAGCAGATACGCAGTATTTT
.,TRBJ1-2,TRBV27,.,CASGRPQSANYGYTF,TGTGCCAGCGGCCGACCCCAGAGTGCTAACTATGGCTACACCTTC
.,TRBJ2-1,TRBV29-1,.,CSVERGDRNYNEQFF,TGCAGCGTTGAGCGGGGGGACAGAAACTACAATGAGCAGTTCTTC